The TCR beta chain under discussion was sequenced for a study of cytomegalovirus exposure and HLA in healthy donors. Study-wide results and caveats: Cytomegalovirus association was listed for 164 TCR beta chains.

Details on this clone: The antigen is not known.

Trimming took 2 bases from V and 6 from J, leaving 18 bases between them. Germline lookup yields CDR1 SGDLS and CDR2 YYNGEE. The CDR3 covers 16 residues. Repertoires were generated with immunoSEQ multiplex PCR, while TCRdb's copy carries only in-frame clones and drops some. The data hold around 220,000 clones, with 65% to 85% observed a single time. The V gene is TRBV9, the J gene TRBJ2-1, with D possibly matching TRBD2 (7 bases). This sequence originates from a young woman in good health and CMV-seropositive. Sequenced: PBMCs. CDR3 sequence (DNA): TGTGCCAGCAGCGTGGGGGCCAGCGGGACGACCAATGAGCAGTTCTTC. It codes for CASSVGASGTTNEQFF. The variable domain in full, with the rest retrieved from reference TRBV9 and TRBJ2-1, is DSGVTQTPKHLITATGQRVTLRCSPRSGDLSVYWYQQSLDQGLQFLIQYYNGEERAKGNILERFSAQQFPDLHSELNLSSLELGDSALYFCASSVGASGTTNEQFFGPGTRLTVL.